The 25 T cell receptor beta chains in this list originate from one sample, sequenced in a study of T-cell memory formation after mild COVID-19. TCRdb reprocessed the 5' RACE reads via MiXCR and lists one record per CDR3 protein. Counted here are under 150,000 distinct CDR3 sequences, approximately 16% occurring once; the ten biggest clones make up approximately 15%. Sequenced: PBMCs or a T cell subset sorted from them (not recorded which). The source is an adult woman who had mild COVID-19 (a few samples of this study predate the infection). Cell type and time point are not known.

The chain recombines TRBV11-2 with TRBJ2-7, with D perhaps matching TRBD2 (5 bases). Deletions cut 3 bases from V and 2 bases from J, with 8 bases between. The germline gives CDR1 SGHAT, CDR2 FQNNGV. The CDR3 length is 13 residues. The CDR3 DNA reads TGTGCCAGCAGCTTTGAGCGGACCTACGAGCAGTACTTC. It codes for CASSFERTYEQYF.

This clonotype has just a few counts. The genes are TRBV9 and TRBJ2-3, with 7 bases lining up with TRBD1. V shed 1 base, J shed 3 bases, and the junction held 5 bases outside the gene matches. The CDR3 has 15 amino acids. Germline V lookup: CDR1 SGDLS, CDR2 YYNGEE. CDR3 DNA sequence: TGTGCCAGCAGCGTACAGACAGGGTGGACAGATACGCAGTATTTT. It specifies CASSVQTGWTDTQYF.

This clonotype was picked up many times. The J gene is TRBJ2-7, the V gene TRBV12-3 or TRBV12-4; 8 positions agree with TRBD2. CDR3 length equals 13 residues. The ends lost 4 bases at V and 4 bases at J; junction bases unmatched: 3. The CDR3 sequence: CASSSSGSYEQYF. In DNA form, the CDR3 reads TGTGCCAGCAGTTCAAGCGGGAGTTACGAGCAGTACTTC.

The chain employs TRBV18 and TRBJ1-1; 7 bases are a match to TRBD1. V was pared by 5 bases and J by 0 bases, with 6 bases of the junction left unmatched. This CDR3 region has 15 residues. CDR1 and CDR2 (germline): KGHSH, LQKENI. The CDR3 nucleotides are TGTGCCAGCTCATCGGGACAGAGCATGAACACTGAAGCTTTCTTT. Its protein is CASSSGQSMNTEAFF.

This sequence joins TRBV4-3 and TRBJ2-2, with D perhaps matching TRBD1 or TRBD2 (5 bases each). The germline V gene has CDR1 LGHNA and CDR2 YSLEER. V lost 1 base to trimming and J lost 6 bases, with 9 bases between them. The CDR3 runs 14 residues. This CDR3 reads CASSQAGDAGELFF. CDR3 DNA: TGCGCCAGCAGCCAAGCCGGGGACGCCGGGGAGCTGTTTTTT.

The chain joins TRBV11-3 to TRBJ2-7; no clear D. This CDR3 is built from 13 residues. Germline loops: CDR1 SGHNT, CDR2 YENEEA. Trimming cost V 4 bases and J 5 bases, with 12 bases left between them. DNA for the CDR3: TGTGCCAGCAGCTCCGTTGAGTCCCACGAGCAGTACTTC. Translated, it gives CASSSVESHEQYF.

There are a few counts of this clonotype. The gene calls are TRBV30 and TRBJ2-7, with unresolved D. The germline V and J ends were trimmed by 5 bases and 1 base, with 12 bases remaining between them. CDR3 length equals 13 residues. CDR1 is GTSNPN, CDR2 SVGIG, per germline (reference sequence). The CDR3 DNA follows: TGTGCCTGGTCCTACAGTTCGTCCTACGAGCAGTACTTC. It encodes CAWSYSSSYEQYF.

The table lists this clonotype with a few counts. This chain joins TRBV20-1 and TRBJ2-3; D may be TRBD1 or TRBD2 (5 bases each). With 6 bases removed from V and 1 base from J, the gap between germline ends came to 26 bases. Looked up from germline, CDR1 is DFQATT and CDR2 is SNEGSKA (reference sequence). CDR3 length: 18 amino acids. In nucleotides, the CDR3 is TGCAGTGCGCACGACCGATGGGACCGAAAGGTCGGCACAGATACGCAGTATTTT. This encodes CSAHDRWDRKVGTDTQYF.

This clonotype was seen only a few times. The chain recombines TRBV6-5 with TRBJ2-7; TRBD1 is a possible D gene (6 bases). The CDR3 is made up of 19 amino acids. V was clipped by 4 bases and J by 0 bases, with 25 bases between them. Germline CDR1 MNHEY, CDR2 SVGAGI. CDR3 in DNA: TGTGCCAGCAGTTTGACTCAGTGGACAGCGAGCTTAATCTCCTACGAGCAGTACTTC. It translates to CASSLTQWTASLISYEQYF.

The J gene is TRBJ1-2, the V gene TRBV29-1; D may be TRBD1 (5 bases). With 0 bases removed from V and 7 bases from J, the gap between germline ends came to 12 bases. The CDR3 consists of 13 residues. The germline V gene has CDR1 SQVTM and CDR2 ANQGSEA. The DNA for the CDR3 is TGCAGCGTTGAAGATCGAACCAGGGCTGGCTACACCTTC. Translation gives CSVEDRTRAGYTF.

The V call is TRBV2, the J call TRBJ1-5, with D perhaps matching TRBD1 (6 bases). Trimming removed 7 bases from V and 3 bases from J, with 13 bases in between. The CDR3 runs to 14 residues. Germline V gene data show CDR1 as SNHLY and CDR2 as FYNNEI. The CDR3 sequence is CASMGAGYNQPQHF. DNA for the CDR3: TGTGCCAGCATGGGGGCGGGGTACAATCAGCCCCAGCATTTT.

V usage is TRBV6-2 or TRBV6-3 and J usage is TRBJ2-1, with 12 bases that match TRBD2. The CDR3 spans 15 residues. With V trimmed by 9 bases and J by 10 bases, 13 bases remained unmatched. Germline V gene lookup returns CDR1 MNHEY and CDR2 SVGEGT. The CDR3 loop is CASSSASSGREEQFF. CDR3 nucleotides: TGTGCCAGTTCATCCGCGTCTAGCGGGAGGGAGGAGCAGTTCTTC.

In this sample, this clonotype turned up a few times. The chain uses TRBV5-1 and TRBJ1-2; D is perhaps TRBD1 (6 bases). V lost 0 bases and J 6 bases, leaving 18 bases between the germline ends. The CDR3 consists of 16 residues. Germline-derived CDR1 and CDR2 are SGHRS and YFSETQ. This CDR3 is CASSLGGQTYGHGYTF. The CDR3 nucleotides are TGCGCCAGCAGCTTGGGCGGACAGACCTATGGCCATGGCTACACCTTC.

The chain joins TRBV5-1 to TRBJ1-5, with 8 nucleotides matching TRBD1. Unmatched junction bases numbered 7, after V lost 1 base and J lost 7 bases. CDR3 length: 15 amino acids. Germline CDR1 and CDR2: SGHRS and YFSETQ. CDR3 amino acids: CASSLSGQGLQPQHF. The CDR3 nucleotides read TGCGCCAGCAGCTTGTCAGGACAGGGATTACAGCCCCAGCATTTT.

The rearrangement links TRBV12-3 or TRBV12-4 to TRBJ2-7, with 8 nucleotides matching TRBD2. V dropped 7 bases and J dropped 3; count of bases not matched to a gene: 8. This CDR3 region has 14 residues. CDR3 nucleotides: TGTGCCAGCAATCGGGAGGGCCCCATCTACGAGCAGTACTTC. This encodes CASNREGPIYEQYF.

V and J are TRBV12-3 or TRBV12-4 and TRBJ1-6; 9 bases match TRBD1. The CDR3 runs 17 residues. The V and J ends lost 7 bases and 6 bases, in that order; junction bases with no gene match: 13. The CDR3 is CASMDRGPLAGNSPLHF. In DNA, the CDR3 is TGTGCCAGCATGGACAGGGGTCCACTAGCGGGTAATTCACCCCTCCACTTT.

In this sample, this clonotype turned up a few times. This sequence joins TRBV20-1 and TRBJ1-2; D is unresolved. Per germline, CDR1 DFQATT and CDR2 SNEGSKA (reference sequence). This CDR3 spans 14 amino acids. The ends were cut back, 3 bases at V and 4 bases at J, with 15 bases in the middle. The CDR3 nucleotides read TGCAGTGCTAGCGCGGAACCCAGCGTCTATGGCTACACCTTC. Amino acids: CSASAEPSVYGYTF.

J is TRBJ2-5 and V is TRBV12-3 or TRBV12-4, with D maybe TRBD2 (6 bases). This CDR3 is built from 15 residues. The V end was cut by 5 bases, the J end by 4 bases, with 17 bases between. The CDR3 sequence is CASSPKGRSGETQYF. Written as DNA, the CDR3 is TGTGCCAGCAGTCCTAAGGGGAGGTCAGGAGAGACCCAGTACTTC.

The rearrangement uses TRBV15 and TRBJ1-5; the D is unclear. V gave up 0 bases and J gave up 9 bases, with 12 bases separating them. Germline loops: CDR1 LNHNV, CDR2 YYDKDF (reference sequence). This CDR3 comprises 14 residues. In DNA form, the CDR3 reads TGTGCCACCAGCAGAGATAGGTATATGGGGCCCCAGCATTTT. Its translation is CATSRDRYMGPQHF.

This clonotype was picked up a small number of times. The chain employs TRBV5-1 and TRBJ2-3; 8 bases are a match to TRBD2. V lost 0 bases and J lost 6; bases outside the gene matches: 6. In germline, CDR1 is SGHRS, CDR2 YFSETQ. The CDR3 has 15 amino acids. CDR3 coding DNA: TGCGCCAGCAGCTTGGCCGCGGGGGGCGCGGATACGCAGTATTTT. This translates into CASSLAAGGADTQYF.

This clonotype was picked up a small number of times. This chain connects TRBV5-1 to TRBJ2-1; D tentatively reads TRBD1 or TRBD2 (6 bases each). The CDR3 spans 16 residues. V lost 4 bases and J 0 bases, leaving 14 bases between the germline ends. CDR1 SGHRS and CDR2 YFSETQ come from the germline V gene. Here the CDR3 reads CASSGVGGSSYNEQFF. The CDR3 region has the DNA TGCGCCAGCAGCGGAGTAGGGGGGAGCTCCTACAATGAGCAGTTCTTC. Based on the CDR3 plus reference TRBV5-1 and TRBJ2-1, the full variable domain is KAGVTQTPRYLIKTRGQQVTLSCSPISGHRSVSWYQQTPGQGLQFLFEYFSETQRNKGNFPGRFSGRQFSNSRSEMNVSTLELGDSALYLCASSGVGGSSYNEQFFGPGTRLTVL.

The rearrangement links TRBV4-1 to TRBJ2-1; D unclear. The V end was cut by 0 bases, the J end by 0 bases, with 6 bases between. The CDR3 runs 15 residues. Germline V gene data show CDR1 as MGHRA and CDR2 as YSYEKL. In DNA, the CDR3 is TGCGCCAGCAGCCAAGAGAGACACTCCTACAATGAGCAGTTCTTC. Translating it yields CASSQERHSYNEQFF.

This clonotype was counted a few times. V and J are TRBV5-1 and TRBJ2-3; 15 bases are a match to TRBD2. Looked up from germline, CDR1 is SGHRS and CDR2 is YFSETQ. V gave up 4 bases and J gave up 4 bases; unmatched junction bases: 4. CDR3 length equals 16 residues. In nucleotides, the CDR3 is TGCGCCAGCAGCCTGGGACTAGCGGGGGGCGCAGATACGCAGTATTTT. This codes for CASSLGLAGGADTQYF.

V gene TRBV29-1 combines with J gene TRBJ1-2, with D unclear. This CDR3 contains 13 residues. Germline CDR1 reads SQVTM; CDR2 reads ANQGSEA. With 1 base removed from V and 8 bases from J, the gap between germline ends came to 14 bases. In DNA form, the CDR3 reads TGCAGCGTTGAAGGCCTGGCGGGGTTCGGCTACACCTTC. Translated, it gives CSVEGLAGFGYTF.

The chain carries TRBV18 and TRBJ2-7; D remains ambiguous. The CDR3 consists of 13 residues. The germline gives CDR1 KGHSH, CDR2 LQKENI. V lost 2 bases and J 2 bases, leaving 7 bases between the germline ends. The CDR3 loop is CASSPGFTYEQYF. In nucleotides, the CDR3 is TGTGCCAGCTCACCAGGGTTCACCTACGAGCAGTACTTC.